Listed below are T cell receptor beta chains from one sample, sequenced in a study of T-cell memory formation after mild COVID-19. From the 5' RACE reads, TCRdb called clonotypes with MiXCR, one entry per CDR3 protein. The sample lists 300,000 to 350,000 distinct CDR3 sequences; roughly 13% were seen once. Source material: PBMCs or a T cell subset sorted from them (not recorded which). These receptors were taken from a man younger than 30 who had mild COVID-19 (a few samples of this study predate the infection). Cell type and time point are not known. The CDR3 runs from the conserved cysteine through the conserved F or W. D genes are given only for firm matches. Clone size is stated in some rows and not others, as once, few, many or a class when expanded.

cdr3_aa cdr3_nt j_call v_call clone_size d_call
CASSVEWGGVAEAFF TGTGCCAGCAGCGTAGAATGGGGGGGAGTCGCTGAAGCTTTCTTT TRBJ1-1 TRBV9 . .
CASSPSAGTTGELFF TGTGCCAGCTCACCATCGGCAGGGACCACCGGGGAGCTGTTTTTT TRBJ2-2 TRBV18 . .
CASSARDPPAAFF TGCGCCAGCAGCGCCCGGGACCCCCCGGCCGCTTTCTTT TRBJ1-1 TRBV5-1 . .
CASRRQGILGYGYTF TGTGCCAGCAGACGACAGGGTATCTTAGGCTATGGCTACACCTTC TRBJ1-2 TRBV6-4 few TRBD1
CATFGETQYF TGTGCCACCTTCGGGGAGACCCAGTACTTC TRBJ2-5 TRBV6-6 . .
CASSHQDRVADTQYF TGCGCCAGCAGCCATCAGGACAGGGTGGCAGATACGCAGTATTTT TRBJ2-3 TRBV4-1 . TRBD1
CASSLLVNYGYTF TGTGCCAGCAGCTTGTTAGTTAACTATGGCTACACCTTC TRBJ1-2 TRBV5-8 . .
CASLGQGISAEAFF TGTGCCAGCTTGGGACAGGGGATTTCGGCTGAAGCTTTCTTT TRBJ1-1 TRBV19 few TRBD1
CASSLARVSGELFF TGTGCCAGCAGCTTAGCGCGGGTGTCCGGGGAGCTGTTTTTT TRBJ2-2 TRBV7-2 . .
CASSLPGPPNEQFF TGTGCCAGCAGCTTACCGGGCCCTCCCAATGAGCAGTTCTTC TRBJ2-1 TRBV7-8 few .
CSVDSGISTDTQYF TGCAGCGTTGATTCCGGGATAAGCACAGATACGCAGTATTTT TRBJ2-3 TRBV29-1 . .
CASSQSLGQGWEGYTF TGCGCCAGCAGCCAATCCCTGGGACAGGGATGGGAAGGCTACACCTTC TRBJ1-2 TRBV4-1 . TRBD1
CASSQGTQPQHF TGTGCCAGCAGCCAAGGTACCCAGCCCCAGCATTTT TRBJ1-5 TRBV7-9 many .
CASGSGNSEDTQYF TGTGCTAGTGGATCAGGGAATTCGGAAGATACGCAGTATTTT TRBJ2-3 TRBV12-5 many .
CASKRGGADTQYF TGCGCCAGCAAGCGGGGGGGCGCAGATACGCAGTATTTT TRBJ2-3 TRBV10-2 . TRBD2
CASSYPDGTQYF TGTGCCAGCAGTTACCCAGATGGGACCCAGTACTTC TRBJ2-5 TRBV6-5 . .
CASSLAQHGELFF TGTGCCAGCAGCTTAGCTCAGCACGGGGAGCTGTTTTTT TRBJ2-2 TRBV7-6 few .
CASSMREQGNIQYF TGTGCCAGCTCAATGAGAGAACAGGGGAACATTCAGTACTTC TRBJ2-4 TRBV18 . TRBD1
CASSFEYRHDLRAFF TGTGCCAGCAGCTTCGAGTACCGACACGACCTTCGGGCTTTCTTT TRBJ1-1 TRBV7-9 . .
CASSLGAGGGRYGYTF TGTGCCAGCAGCTTAGGGGCAGGGGGAGGTCGCTATGGCTACACCTTC TRBJ1-2 TRBV7-6 . TRBD1
CASSLTEHTEAFF TGTGCCAGCAGCTTAACCGAGCACACTGAAGCTTTCTTT TRBJ1-1 TRBV7-3 . .
CSLSGGRDEQFF TGCAGCCTTAGCGGGGGACGGGATGAGCAGTTCTTC TRBJ2-1 TRBV20-1 few TRBD2
CASSPGQSNQPQHF TGTGCCAGCAGCCCGGGACAGAGCAATCAGCCCCAGCATTTT TRBJ1-5 TRBV18 many TRBD1
CASSEYGLWGWNEQFF TGTGCCAGCAGTGAATATGGTCTCTGGGGCTGGAATGAGCAGTTCTTC TRBJ2-1 TRBV6-1 . .
CASSPLVIVLAGSDEQFF TGTGCCAGTAGTCCCCTTGTGATAGTGCTAGCGGGGTCTGATGAGCAGTTCTTC TRBJ2-1 TRBV19 few TRBD2
CSVGPRGTQDTEAFF TGCAGCGTTGGCCCCAGGGGAACCCAGGACACTGAAGCTTTCTTT TRBJ1-1 TRBV29-1 few .
CASSLGATYYNEQFF TGTGCCAGCAGCCTCGGCGCAACTTATTACAATGAGCAGTTCTTC TRBJ2-1 TRBV7-2 few .
CASRLIGGNEQFF TGTGCCAGCAGATTAATAGGGGGCAATGAGCAGTTCTTC TRBJ2-1 TRBV7-8 . .
CAISRTAKNQETQYF TGTGCCATCAGCAGGACAGCCAAGAACCAAGAGACCCAGTACTTC TRBJ2-5 TRBV10-3 few .
CASRRTAGSTDTQYF TGTGCCAGCAGAAGGACAGCCGGTAGCACAGATACGCAGTATTTT TRBJ2-3 TRBV6-5 few .
CASSLGTGQGTQYF TGCGCCAGCAGCCTAGGGACAGGGCAGGGGACCCAGTACTTC TRBJ2-5 TRBV5-1 many TRBD1
CASSFQRGAGETQYF TGTGCCAGCAGCTTCCAGCGGGGGGCGGGAGAGACCCAGTACTTC TRBJ2-5 TRBV7-2 . TRBD2
CASSQATSGSYNEQFF TGCGCCAGCAGCCAAGCAACTAGCGGCTCCTACAATGAGCAGTTCTTC TRBJ2-1 TRBV4-3 many TRBD2
CASSLGQAVATNEKLFF TGTGCCAGCAGCCTGGGACAGGCCGTTGCAACTAATGAAAAACTGTTTTTT TRBJ1-4 TRBV4-2 many TRBD1
CASSLGGPGQGTGELFF TGTGCCAGCAGCTTGGGGGGCCCGGGACAGGGCACCGGGGAGCTGTTTTTT TRBJ2-2 TRBV5-6 . TRBD1
CASSYLGSQDTQYF TGTGCCAGCAGTTACTTAGGTTCGCAAGATACGCAGTATTTT TRBJ2-3 TRBV6-5 few .
CASSGWTAGTDTQYF TGCGCCAGCAGCGGTTGGACCGCGGGGACAGATACGCAGTATTTT TRBJ2-3 TRBV5-1 . .
CASSTRQGLGQETQYF TGTGCCAGCAGTACCCGACAGGGGTTGGGGCAAGAGACCCAGTACTTC TRBJ2-5 TRBV12-3/TRBV12-4 . TRBD1
CASSLDISGANVLTF TGTGCCAGCAGTTTAGACATCTCTGGGGCCAACGTCCTGACTTTC TRBJ2-6 TRBV12-3/TRBV12-4 few .
CSAQEALAKNIQYF TGCAGTGCCCAGGAGGCCTTGGCCAAAAACATTCAGTACTTC TRBJ2-4 TRBV20-1 . .